A selection of T cell receptor beta chains follows, all from one sample in a study of T cell repertoires in cytomegalovirus infection. In TCRdb, the reads were re-called with MiXCR into one record per CDR3 protein. Altogether some 110,000 distinct CDR3 sequences are present, over 30% being singletons, with the ten largest covering around three fifths. These receptors have no known antigen. Sequenced material: CD8+ T cells from cultured PBMCs, taken from culture after CMV antigen stimulation. The receptors were sampled from a human donor in good health (CMV status not recorded). Some clones in this sample may be carry-over from other donors' samples. The CDR3 runs from the conserved cysteine through the conserved F or W. D genes are given only for firm matches. Not every row has a clone size; where given, it reads once, few, many or a size class.

D gene	V gene	J gene	clone size	CDR3 length	CDR3 protein	CDR3 DNA
TRBD1	TRBV4-1	TRBJ2-7	.	17	CASSQGATGQGSFEQYF	TGCGCCAGCAGCCAAGGCGCTACGGGACAGGGTAGCTTCGAGCAGTACTTC
TRBD1	TRBV27	TRBJ1-1	.	14	CASSSPGTGGEAFF	TGTGCCAGCAGTTCGCCCGGGACAGGGGGTGAAGCTTTCTTT
TRBD2	TRBV12-3/TRBV12-4	TRBJ2-5	few	13	CASKRGSEETQYF	TGTGCCAGTAAGCGGGGATCTGAGGAGACCCAGTACTTC
.	TRBV7-8	TRBJ2-1	many	14	CASSLFTRVDEQFF	TGTGCCAGCAGCTTATTCACCAGGGTCGATGAGCAGTTCTTC
TRBD1	TRBV6-2/TRBV6-3	TRBJ1-5	few	15	CASSFLRDSGQPQHF	TGTGCCAGCAGCTTTCTCCGGGACAGCGGACAGCCCCAGCATTTT
.	TRBV20-1	TRBJ2-1	.	13	CSATDSTNNEQFF	TGCAGTGCTACGGACAGCACGAACAATGAGCAGTTCTTC
.	TRBV6-8	TRBJ2-2	.	11	CATLFSGELFF	TGTGCCACCCTGTTTTCGGGGGAGCTGTTTTTT
.	TRBV5-1	TRBJ2-2	.	15	CASSLRTANTGELFF	TGCGCCAGCAGCTTGAGGACAGCGAACACCGGGGAGCTGTTTTTT
TRBD2	TRBV6-2/TRBV6-3	TRBJ2-1	.	15	CASSPGSGPGNEQFF	TGTGCCAGCAGTCCCGGTAGCGGGCCGGGGAATGAGCAGTTCTTC
TRBD1	TRBV12-3/TRBV12-4	TRBJ2-1	few	15	CASSLTRTGLNEQFF	TGTGCCAGCAGCCTAACCCGGACAGGGTTGAATGAGCAGTTCTTC
.	TRBV12-3/TRBV12-4	TRBJ2-3	.	19	CASSFPGALIGSSTDTQYF	TGTGCCAGCAGTTTTCCAGGGGCCCTAATCGGATCAAGCACAGATACGCAGTATTTT
.	TRBV6-1	TRBJ1-4	.	15	CASWGRRGGNEKLFF	TGTGCCAGCTGGGGCCGGAGAGGAGGTAATGAAAAACTGTTTTTT
.	TRBV19	TRBJ1-2	.	13	CASTGHANYGYTF	TGTGCCAGTACGGGTCACGCTAACTATGGCTACACCTTC
.	TRBV28	TRBJ2-7	few	14	CASSHRGGTYEQYF	TGTGCCAGCAGTCACAGGGGGGGTACCTACGAGCAGTACTTC
.	TRBV7-2	TRBJ1-1	many	15	CASSFVVGRVAEAFF	TGTGCCAGCAGCTTTGTCGTGGGGAGGGTAGCTGAAGCTTTCTTT
.	TRBV15	TRBJ2-7	.	12	CATSGQNYEQYF	TGTGCCACCAGCGGACAAAACTACGAGCAGTACTTC
TRBD1	TRBV6-8	TRBJ2-5	.	14	CASSPDREQETQYF	TGTGCCAGCAGCCCCGACAGGGAACAAGAGACCCAGTACTTC
.	TRBV5-6	TRBJ1-4	many	16	CASSSGLYATNEKLFF	TGTGCCAGCAGCTCGGGGCTCTATGCAACTAATGAAAAACTGTTTTTT
.	TRBV7-9	TRBJ2-7	once	16	CASSLTGSGLTYEQYF	TGTGCCAGCAGCTTAACGGGGTCAGGCTTGACCTACGAGCAGTACTTC
.	TRBV5-1	TRBJ2-7	few	17	CASSSGTGRDLFYEQYF	TGCGCCAGCAGCTCGGGCACCGGCAGAGACCTCTTTTACGAGCAGTACTTC
.	TRBV7-8	TRBJ1-5	few	15	CASSVRDQTDQPQHF	TGTGCCAGCAGCGTCCGGGACCAAACGGATCAGCCCCAGCATTTT
.	TRBV7-9	TRBJ2-7	few	14	CASSLPGRSYEQYF	TGTGCCAGCAGCTTACCGGGGCGCTCCTACGAGCAGTACTTC
.	TRBV12-3/TRBV12-4	TRBJ1-1	.	14	CASSFGDGGTEAFF	TGTGCCAGCAGTTTCGGGGATGGCGGCACTGAAGCTTTCTTT
TRBD1	TRBV5-5	TRBJ2-1	few	20	CASSLGDRGLAGITYNEQFF	TGTGCCAGCAGCTTGGGGGACAGGGGGCTAGCGGGGATAACCTACAATGAGCAGTTCTTC
.	TRBV5-6	TRBJ2-1	.	15	CASSPEGTYNNEQFF	TGTGCCAGCAGCCCTGAAGGGACTTATAACAATGAGCAGTTCTTC
.	TRBV9	TRBJ1-1	.	14	CASSPQQGNTEAFF	TGTGCCAGCAGCCCCCAACAGGGAAACACTGAAGCTTTCTTT
TRBD2	TRBV20-1	TRBJ2-3	.	15	CSKARLAGLTDTQYF	TGCAGTAAAGCAAGGCTAGCGGGGCTCACAGATACGCAGTATTTT
.	TRBV7-2	TRBJ2-1	.	15	CASSSSGTAHNEQFF	TGTGCCAGCAGCTCGAGCGGGACAGCTCACAATGAGCAGTTCTTC
.	TRBV3-1	TRBJ1-6	.	15	CASSTGEEYNSPLHF	TGTGCCAGCAGTACCGGGGAGGAGTATAATTCACCCCTCCACTTT
TRBD1	TRBV7-9	TRBJ1-3	few	16	CASSVRDREAGNTIYF	TGTGCCAGCAGCGTGAGGGACAGGGAGGCTGGAAACACCATATATTTT
TRBD1	TRBV5-4	TRBJ2-7	many	15	CASSSPGTGIYEQYF	TGTGCCAGCAGTTCCCCCGGGACAGGGATCTACGAGCAGTACTTC
.	TRBV6-2/TRBV6-3	TRBJ2-1	.	14	CASSQVVDYNEQFF	TGTGCCAGCAGTCAGGTAGTGGACTACAATGAGCAGTTCTTC
.	TRBV6-1	TRBJ2-1	many	14	CASRDRVSYNEQFF	TGTGCCAGCAGAGACAGAGTTTCCTACAATGAGCAGTTCTTC
TRBD1	TRBV4-1	TRBJ2-1	.	16	CASSQRGQGSENEQFF	TGCGCCAGCAGCCAACGAGGACAGGGTAGTGAAAATGAGCAGTTCTTC
.	TRBV2	TRBJ1-6	.	15	CASRAKWTDNSPLHF	TGTGCCAGCAGGGCGAAATGGACGGACAATTCACCCCTCCACTTT
TRBD1	TRBV11-2	TRBJ1-4	few	14	CASHETGVSEKLFF	TGTGCCAGCCATGAAACAGGGGTCAGTGAAAAACTGTTTTTT
TRBD1	TRBV7-2	TRBJ2-2	.	17	CASSLVGQVTSTGELFF	TGTGCCAGCAGCTTGGTCGGACAGGTGACGAGCACCGGGGAGCTGTTTTTT
TRBD2	TRBV4-3	TRBJ2-3	few	17	CASSQEGAGSGTDTQYF	TGCGCCAGCAGCCAAGAAGGAGCGGGGAGTGGCACAGATACGCAGTATTTT
.	TRBV12-3/TRBV12-4	TRBJ2-7	.	12	CASSLVFYEQYF	TGTGCCAGCAGTCTGGTCTTCTACGAGCAGTACTTC
TRBD1	TRBV7-2	TRBJ2-1	many	16	CASSLVFRGRNNEQFF	TGTGCCAGCAGCTTAGTTTTCAGGGGGCGGAACAATGAGCAGTTCTTC
.	TRBV7-6	TRBJ2-5	many	13	CASSNSAEKTQYF	TGTGCCAGCAGCAATAGCGCGGAGAAGACCCAGTACTTC
.	TRBV20-1	TRBJ1-5	few	15	CSARVGWDSNQPQHF	TGCAGTGCTAGAGTGGGCTGGGATAGCAATCAGCCCCAGCATTTT
.	TRBV6-5	TRBJ1-1	few	12	CASSPRGSQAFF	TGTGCCAGCAGTCCGCGCGGGTCGCAAGCTTTCTTT
.	TRBV15	TRBJ1-2	.	14	CATSRSGFNYGYTF	TGTGCCACCAGCAGATCAGGGTTCAACTATGGCTACACCTTC
.	TRBV6-6	TRBJ1-1	.	13	CASSLNRNTEAFF	TGTGCCAGCAGTCTCAATCGGAACACTGAAGCTTTCTTT
.	TRBV20-1	TRBJ1-1	.	13	CSASPGRGTEAFF	TGCAGTGCTAGTCCGGGGAGGGGCACTGAAGCTTTCTTT
TRBD2	TRBV4-1	TRBJ2-1	.	17	CASSQDKLAGGYNEQFF	TGCGCCAGCAGCCAAGATAAACTAGCGGGGGGTTACAATGAGCAGTTCTTC
TRBD1	TRBV4-3	TRBJ2-4	few	15	CASSQVRGRENIQYF	TGCGCCAGCAGCCAAGTGAGGGGGCGCGAAAACATTCAGTACTTC
TRBD1	TRBV6-6	TRBJ1-3	.	17	CASSFLIGQGSGNTIYF	TGTGCCAGCAGTTTCCTGATCGGACAGGGCTCTGGAAACACCATATATTTT
.	TRBV7-6	TRBJ2-2	.	15	CASSSLIAHTGELFF	TGTGCCAGCAGCTCTCTGATAGCGCACACCGGGGAGCTGTTTTTT
TRBD1	TRBV7-9	TRBJ2-7	.	15	CASSTDRGFSYEQYF	TGTGCCAGCAGCACGGACAGGGGATTCTCCTACGAGCAGTACTTC
.	TRBV12-3/TRBV12-4	TRBJ2-7	few	14	CASSPGTSLGEQYF	TGTGCCAGCAGTCCCGGGACTTCACTAGGCGAGCAGTACTTC
TRBD1	TRBV7-2	TRBJ2-7	many	13	CASSLGGTGEQYF	TGTGCCAGCAGCTTAGGCGGGACAGGCGAGCAGTACTTC
.	TRBV12-3/TRBV12-4	TRBJ1-4	few	11	CASKFGEKLFF	TGTGCCTCCAAATTCGGGGAAAAACTGTTTTTT
TRBD1	TRBV27	TRBJ2-2	few	15	CASSLGQLGTGELFF	TGTGCCAGCAGTTTGGGACAGTTGGGAACCGGGGAGCTGTTTTTT
.	TRBV20-1	TRBJ2-1	.	18	CSARGPRAERSSYNEQFF	TGCAGTGCTAGAGGGCCCAGGGCCGAACGTAGCTCCTACAATGAGCAGTTCTTC
.	TRBV7-2	TRBJ1-4	few	15	CASSLGAAANEKLFF	TGTGCCAGCAGCTTAGGGGCAGCGGCTAATGAAAAACTGTTTTTT